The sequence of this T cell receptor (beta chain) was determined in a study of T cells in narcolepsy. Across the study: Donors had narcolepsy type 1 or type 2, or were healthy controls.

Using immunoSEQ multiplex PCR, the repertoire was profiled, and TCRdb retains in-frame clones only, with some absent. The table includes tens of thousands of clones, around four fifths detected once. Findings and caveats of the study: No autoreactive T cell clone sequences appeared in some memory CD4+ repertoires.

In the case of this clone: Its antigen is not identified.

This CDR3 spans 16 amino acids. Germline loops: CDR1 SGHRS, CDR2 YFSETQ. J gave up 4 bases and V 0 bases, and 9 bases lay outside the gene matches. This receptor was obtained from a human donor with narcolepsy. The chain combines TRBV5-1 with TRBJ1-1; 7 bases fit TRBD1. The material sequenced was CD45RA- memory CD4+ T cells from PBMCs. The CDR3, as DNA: TGCGCCAGCAGCTTGGGTGGTCTACAGGGGTTCACTGAAGCTTTCTTT. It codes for CASSLGGLQGFTEAFF.